The entry below describes one T cell receptor beta chain. Its target is unknown. This sample is part of a study of cytomegalovirus exposure and HLA in healthy donors. The PCR used 60 Vbeta and 13 Jbeta primers. Method: immunoSEQ multiplex PCR; TCRdb's copy keeps in-frame clones and lacks some. This sample carries roughly 200,000 clones, 70% to 80% of them seen once, and the ten largest clones take about 2.7%. Study-level points and caveats: CMV serostatus was the sole immune exposure data available.

The V gene lost 4 bases and the J gene lost 4 bases, with 21 bases spanning the gap. CDR3 size: 18 residues. CDR1 and CDR2 (germline): SGHDT, YYEEEE. The receptor comes from a woman aged 25 to 39 in good health and CMV-seronegative. The sample consisted of PBMCs. The chain recombines TRBV5-6 with TRBJ1-6, with TRBD1 as a possible D gene (5 bases). CDR3 sequence (DNA): TGTGCCAGCAGCCTTGGCGGGGGGTCTTTGGGGTATAATTCACCCCTCCACTTT. Protein: CASSLGGGSLGYNSPLHF. The full variable domain, rest sourced from reference TRBV5-6 and TRBJ1-6, is DAGVTQSPTHLIKTRGQQVTLRCSPKSGHDTVSWYQQALGQGPQFIFQYYEEEERQRGNFPDRFSGHQFPNYSSELNVNALLLGDSALYLCASSLGGGSLGYNSPLHFGNGTRLTVT.